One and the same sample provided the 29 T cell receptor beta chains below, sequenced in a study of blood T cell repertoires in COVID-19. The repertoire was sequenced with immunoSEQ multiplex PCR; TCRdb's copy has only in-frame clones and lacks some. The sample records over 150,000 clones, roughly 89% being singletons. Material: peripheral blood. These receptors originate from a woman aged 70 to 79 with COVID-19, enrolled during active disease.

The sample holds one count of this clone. The CDR3 DNA reads as TGTGCCAGCAGCTTAGGGGGAGGGGGTAACTATGGCTACACCTTC. It yields the protein CASSLGGGGNYGYTF. This sequence joins TRBV11-2 and TRBJ1-2; weak D call: TRBD1 (6 bases). CDR3 length: 15 residues. Germline values: CDR1 SGHAT, CDR2 FQNNGV. The ends were cut back, 1 base at V and 1 base at J, with 10 bases in the middle. Full variable domain (remainder filled in from reference TRBV11-2 and TRBJ1-2): EAGVAQSPRYKIIEKRQSVAFWCNPISGHATLYWYQQILGQGPKLLIQFQNNGVVDDSQLPKDRFSAERLKGVDSTLKIQPAKLEDSAVYLCASSLGGGGNYGYTFGSGTRLTVV.

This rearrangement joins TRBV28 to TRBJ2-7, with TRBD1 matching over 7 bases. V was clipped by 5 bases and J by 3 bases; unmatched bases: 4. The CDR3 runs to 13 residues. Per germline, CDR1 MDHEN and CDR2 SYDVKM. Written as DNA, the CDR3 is TGTGCCAGCAGTAAAGGACAGGTCTACGAGCAGTACTTC. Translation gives CASSKGQVYEQYF.

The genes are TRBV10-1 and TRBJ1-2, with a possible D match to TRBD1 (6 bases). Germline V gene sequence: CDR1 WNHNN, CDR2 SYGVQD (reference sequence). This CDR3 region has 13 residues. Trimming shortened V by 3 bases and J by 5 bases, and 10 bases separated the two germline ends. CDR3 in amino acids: CASSERTDYGYTF. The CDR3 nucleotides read TGCGCCAGCAGTGAACGGACAGATTATGGCTACACCTTC.

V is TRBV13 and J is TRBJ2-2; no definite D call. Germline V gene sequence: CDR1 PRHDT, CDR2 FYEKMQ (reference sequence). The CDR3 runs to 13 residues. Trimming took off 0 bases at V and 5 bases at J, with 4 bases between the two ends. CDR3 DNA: TGTGCCAGCAGCTTAGGCCTTACCGGGGAGCTGTTTTTT. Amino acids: CASSLGLTGELFF.

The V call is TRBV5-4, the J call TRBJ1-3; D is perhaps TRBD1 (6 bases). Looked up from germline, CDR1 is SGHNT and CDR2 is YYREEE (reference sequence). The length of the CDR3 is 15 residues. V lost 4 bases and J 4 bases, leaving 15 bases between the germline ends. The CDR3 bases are TGTGCCAGCAGCCAAAAGACAGGCGACGGAAACACCATATATTTT. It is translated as CASSQKTGDGNTIYF.

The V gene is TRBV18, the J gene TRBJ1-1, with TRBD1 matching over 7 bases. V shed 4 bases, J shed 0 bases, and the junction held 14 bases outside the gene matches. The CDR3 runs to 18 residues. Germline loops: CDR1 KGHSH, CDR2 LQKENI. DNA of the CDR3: TGTGCCAGCTCACTTCGACAGGGTAGAGAAGGCATGAACACTGAAGCTTTCTTT. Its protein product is CASSLRQGREGMNTEAFF.

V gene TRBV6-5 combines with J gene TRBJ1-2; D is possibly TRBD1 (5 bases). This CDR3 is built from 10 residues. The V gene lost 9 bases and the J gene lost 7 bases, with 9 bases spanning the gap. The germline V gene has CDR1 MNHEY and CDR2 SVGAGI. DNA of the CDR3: TGTGCCAGAGGAAGGGGTGGCTACACCTTC. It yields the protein CARGRGGYTF.

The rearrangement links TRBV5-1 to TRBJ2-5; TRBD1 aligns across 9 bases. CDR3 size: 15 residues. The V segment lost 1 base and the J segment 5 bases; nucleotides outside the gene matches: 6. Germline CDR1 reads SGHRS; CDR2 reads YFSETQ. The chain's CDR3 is CASSLWGQGTETQYF. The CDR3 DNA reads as TGCGCCAGCAGCTTGTGGGGACAGGGTACGGAGACCCAGTACTTC. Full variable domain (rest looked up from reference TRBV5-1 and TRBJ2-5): KAGVTQTPRYLIKTRGQQVTLSCSPISGHRSVSWYQQTPGQGLQFLFEYFSETQRNKGNFPGRFSGRQFSNSRSEMNVSTLELGDSALYLCASSLWGQGTETQYFGPGTRLLVL.

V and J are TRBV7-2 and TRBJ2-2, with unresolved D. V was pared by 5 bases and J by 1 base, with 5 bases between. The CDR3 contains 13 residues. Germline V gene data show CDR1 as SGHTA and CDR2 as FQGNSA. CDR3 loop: CASSPLNTGELFF. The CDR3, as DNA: TGTGCCAGCAGCCCGTTGAACACCGGGGAGCTGTTTTTT.

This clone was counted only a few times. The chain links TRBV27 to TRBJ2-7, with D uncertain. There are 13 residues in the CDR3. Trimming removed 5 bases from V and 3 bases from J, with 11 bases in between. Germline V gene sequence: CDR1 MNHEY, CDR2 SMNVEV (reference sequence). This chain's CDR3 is CASSPTAGYEQYF. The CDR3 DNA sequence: TGTGCCAGCAGTCCAACAGCCGGCTACGAGCAGTACTTC.

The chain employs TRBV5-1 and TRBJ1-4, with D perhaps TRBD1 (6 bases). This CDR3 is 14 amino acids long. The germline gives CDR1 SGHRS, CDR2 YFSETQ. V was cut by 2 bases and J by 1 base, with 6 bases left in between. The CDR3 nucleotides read TGCGCCAGCAGCTTACAGGGAACTAATGAAAAACTGTTTTTT. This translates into CASSLQGTNEKLFF.

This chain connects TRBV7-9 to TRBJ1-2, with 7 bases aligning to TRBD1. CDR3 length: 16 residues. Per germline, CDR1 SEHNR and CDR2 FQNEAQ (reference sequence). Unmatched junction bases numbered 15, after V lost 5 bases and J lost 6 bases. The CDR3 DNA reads TGTGCCAGCAGCCCCGGACCAGACAGGGCTTCGGATGGCTACACCTTC. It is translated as CASSPGPDRASDGYTF.

The CDR3 sequence: CATSGTGKPYGYTF. The CDR3 nucleotides read TGTGCCACCAGCGGTACAGGGAAACCCTATGGCTACACCTTC. This sequence joins TRBV15 and TRBJ1-2, with a weak D call TRBD1 (6 bases). Per germline, CDR1 LNHNV and CDR2 YYDKDF (reference sequence). CDR3 size: 14 residues. Trimming shortened V by 5 bases and J by 4 bases, and 14 bases separated the two germline ends.

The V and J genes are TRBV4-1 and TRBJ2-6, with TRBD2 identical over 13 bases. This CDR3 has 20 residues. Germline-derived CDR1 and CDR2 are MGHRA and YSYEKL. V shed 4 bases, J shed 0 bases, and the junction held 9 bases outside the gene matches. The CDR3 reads CASSRQLAGGPFSGANVLTF. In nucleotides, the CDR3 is TGCGCCAGCAGCCGACAACTAGCGGGGGGGCCCTTCTCTGGGGCCAACGTCCTGACTTTC.

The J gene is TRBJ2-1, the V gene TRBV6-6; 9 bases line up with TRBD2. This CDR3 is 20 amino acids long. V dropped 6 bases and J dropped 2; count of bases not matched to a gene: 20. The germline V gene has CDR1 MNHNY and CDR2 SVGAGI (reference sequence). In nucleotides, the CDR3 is TGTGCCAGCAGCGGCCGGGGGGCAGCGGGGGGCCCGGGAGCCTACAATGAGCAGTTCTTC. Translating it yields CASSGRGAAGGPGAYNEQFF.

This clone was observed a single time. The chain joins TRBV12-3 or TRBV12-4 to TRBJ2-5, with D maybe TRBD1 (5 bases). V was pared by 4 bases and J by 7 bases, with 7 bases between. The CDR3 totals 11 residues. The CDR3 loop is CASSSRGTQYF. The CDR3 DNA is TGTGCCAGCAGTTCTAGGGGGACCCAGTACTTC.

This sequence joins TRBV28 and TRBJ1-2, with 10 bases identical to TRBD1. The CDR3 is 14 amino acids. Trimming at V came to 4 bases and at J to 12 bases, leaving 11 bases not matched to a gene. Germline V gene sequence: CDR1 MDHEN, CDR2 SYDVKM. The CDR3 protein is CASSSSTGGRINTF. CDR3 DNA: TGTGCCAGCAGTTCCTCGACAGGGGGCCGAATAAACACCTTC.

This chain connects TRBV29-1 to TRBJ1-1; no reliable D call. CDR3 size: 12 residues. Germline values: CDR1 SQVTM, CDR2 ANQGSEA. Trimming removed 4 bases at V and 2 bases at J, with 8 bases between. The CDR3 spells CSVARSNTEAFF. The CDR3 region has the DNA TGCAGCGTTGCCAGGTCCAACACTGAAGCTTTCTTT.

The CDR3 loop reads CSVGGQAGLNEKLFF. DNA of the CDR3: TGCAGCGTTGGGGGGCAGGCTGGTTTGAATGAAAAACTGTTTTTT. The V and J genes are TRBV29-1 and TRBJ1-4; D is possibly TRBD1 (6 bases). The CDR3 totals 15 residues. Per germline, CDR1 SQVTM and CDR2 ANQGSEA. The germline V and J ends were trimmed by 4 bases and 5 bases, with 17 bases remaining between them.

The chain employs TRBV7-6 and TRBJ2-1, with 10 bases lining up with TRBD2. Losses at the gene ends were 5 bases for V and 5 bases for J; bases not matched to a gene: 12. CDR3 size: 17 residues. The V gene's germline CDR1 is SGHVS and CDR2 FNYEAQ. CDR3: CASSPLLAGVGNNEQFF. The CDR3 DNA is TGTGCCAGCAGCCCGCTGCTAGCGGGGGTAGGCAACAATGAGCAGTTCTTC.

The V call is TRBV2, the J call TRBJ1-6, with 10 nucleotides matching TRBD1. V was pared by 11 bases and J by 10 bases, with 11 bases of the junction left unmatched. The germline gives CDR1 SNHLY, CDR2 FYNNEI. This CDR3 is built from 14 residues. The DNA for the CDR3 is TGTGCCGGTAACCGGGACAGGGGTATCTCACCCCTCCACTTT. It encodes CAGNRDRGISPLHF. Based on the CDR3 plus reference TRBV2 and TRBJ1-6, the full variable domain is EPEVTQTPSHQVTQMGQEVILRCVPISNHLYFYWYRQILGQKVEFLVSFYNNEISEKSEIFDDQFSVERPDGSNFTLKIRSTKLEDSAMYFCAGNRDRGISPLHFGNGTRLTVT.

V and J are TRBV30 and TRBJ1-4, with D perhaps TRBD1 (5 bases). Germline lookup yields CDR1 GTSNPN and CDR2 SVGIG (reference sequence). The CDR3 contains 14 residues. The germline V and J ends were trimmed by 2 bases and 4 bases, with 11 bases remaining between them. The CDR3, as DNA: TGTGCCTGGAGTTCAGGAGGGGATAATGAAAAACTGTTTTTT. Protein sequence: CAWSSGGDNEKLFF. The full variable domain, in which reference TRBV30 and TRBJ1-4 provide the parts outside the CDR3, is SQTIHQWPATLVQPVGSPLSLECTVEGTSNPNLYWYRQAAGRGLQLLFYSVGIGQISSEVPQNLSASRPQDRQFILSSKKLLLSDSGFYLCAWSSGGDNEKLFFGSGTQLSVL.

The CDR3 coding sequence is TGTGCCAGCAGATCGTACAGCCTCTCCTACGAGCAGTACTTC. It is translated as CASRSYSLSYEQYF. This rearrangement joins TRBV6-5 to TRBJ2-7; D not certain. V lost 6 bases and J 0 bases, leaving 12 bases between the germline ends. Germline V CDR1 and CDR2: MNHEY, SVGAGI. The CDR3 has 14 amino acids.

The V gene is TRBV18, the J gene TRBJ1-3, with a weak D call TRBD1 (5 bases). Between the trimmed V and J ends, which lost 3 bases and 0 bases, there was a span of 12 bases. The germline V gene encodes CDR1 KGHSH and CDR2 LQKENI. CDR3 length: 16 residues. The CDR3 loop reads CASSPGQGYSGNTIYF. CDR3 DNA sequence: TGTGCCAGCTCACCTGGTCAGGGTTACTCTGGAAACACCATATATTTT.

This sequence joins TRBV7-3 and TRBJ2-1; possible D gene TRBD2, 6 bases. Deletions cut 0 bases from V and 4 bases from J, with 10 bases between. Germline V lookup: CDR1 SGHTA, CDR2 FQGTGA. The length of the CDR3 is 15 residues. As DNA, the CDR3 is TGTGCCAGCAGCTTAACGGGGGGACCATACAATGAGCAGTTCTTC. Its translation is CASSLTGGPYNEQFF.

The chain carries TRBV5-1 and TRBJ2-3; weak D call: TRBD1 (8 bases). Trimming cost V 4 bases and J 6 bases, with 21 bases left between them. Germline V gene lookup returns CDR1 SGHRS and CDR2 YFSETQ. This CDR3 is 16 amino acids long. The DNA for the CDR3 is TGCGCCAGCAGCAGACAGGGGCGGGGGTTAGAGGATACGCAGTATTTT. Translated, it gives CASSRQGRGLEDTQYF.

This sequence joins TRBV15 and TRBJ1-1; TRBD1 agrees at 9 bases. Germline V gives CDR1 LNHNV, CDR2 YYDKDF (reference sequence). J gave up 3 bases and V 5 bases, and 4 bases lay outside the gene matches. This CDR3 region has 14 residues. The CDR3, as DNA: TGTGCCACCAGCGCCAGGGACAGGGACACTGAAGCTTTCTTT. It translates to CATSARDRDTEAFF. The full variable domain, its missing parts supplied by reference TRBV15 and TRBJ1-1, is DAMVIQNPRYQVTQFGKPVTLSCSQTLNHNVMYWYQQKSSQAPKLLFHYYDKDFNNEADTPDNFQSRRPNTSFCFLDIRSPGLGDTAMYLCATSARDRDTEAFFGQGTRLTVV.

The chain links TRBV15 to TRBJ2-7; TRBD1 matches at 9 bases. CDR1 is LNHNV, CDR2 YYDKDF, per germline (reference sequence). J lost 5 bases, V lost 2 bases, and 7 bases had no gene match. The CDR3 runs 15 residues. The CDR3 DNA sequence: TGTGCCACCAGCAGAACCTGGGACAGGGTGGACGAGCAGTACTTC. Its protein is CATSRTWDRVDEQYF. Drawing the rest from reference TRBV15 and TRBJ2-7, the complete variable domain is DAMVIQNPRYQVTQFGKPVTLSCSQTLNHNVMYWYQQKSSQAPKLLFHYYDKDFNNEADTPDNFQSRRPNTSFCFLDIRSPGLGDTAMYLCATSRTWDRVDEQYFGPGTRLTVT.

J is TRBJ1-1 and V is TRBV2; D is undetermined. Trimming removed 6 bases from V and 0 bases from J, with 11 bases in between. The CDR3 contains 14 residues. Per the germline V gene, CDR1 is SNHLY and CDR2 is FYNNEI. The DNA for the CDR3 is TGTGCCAGCAGACTGTCGAGCTTGAACACTGAAGCTTTCTTT. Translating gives CASRLSSLNTEAFF.